Many counts were recorded for the clone carrying this T cell receptor beta chain. As yet, its antigen is unknown. The sample originates from a study of T-cell reconstitution after alpha-beta-depleted transplantation in children. Trimming took 4 bases from V and 6 from J, leaving 11 bases between them. CDR1 and CDR2 (germline): SGHKS, YYEKEE (reference sequence). CDR3 length: 14 residues. A library of TCRbeta sequences, prepared with unique molecular identifiers, was generated. Each CDR3 protein is one row after TCRdb ran MiXCR on the PCR reads. This table has 30,000 to 40,000 distinct CDR3 sequences, under 7.5% appearing once. Broader study findings: One year after transplant, T-cell counts and diversity came mostly from newly produced T cells. The origin of alpha-beta T cells about two months after transplant was reportedly several hundred expanded graft clones. Where some patients showed high TCRbeta diversity at day 60, it came from recipient T cells and thymic progenitors that had survived.

V usage is TRBV5-5 and J usage is TRBJ1-6; tentative D call: TRBD1 (5 bases). Sample: peripheral blood, taken 60 days after TCRalphabeta/CD19-depleted stem cell transplant. This receptor was obtained from a child under two years old who had a stem cell transplant for acute myeloid leukemia, so the T cells may come from the graft donor. The CDR3 DNA reads TGTGCCAGCAGCGTGGGACGGTTTAATTCACCCCTCCACTTT. Protein: CASSVGRFNSPLHF.